The 9 T cell receptor beta chains below were found in one sample sequenced in a study of regulatory T cells in long-lasting Graves disease. Regarding time point: newly diagnosed GD, antithyroid drugs for less than 3 months. Isolated PBMC RNA provided the starting material for the TCR library. Researchers made TCR beta libraries by using iRepertoire HTBI primers and running Arm-PCR on CDR3 regions. TCRdb ran MiXCR on the multiplex PCR reads and lists one entry per CDR3 protein. There are fewer than 650,000 distinct CDR3 sequences in the sample; around 15% occur only once, and 12% lies in the top ten. This sample was shared with a second study, whose subject was T cells in Graves' hyperthyroidism and ophthalmopathy.

This specimen consisted of peripheral blood mononuclear cells (PBMCs), obtained at new diagnosis, from a patient treated with antithyroid drugs. These TCRs come from a man aged 18-30 years with Graves disease.

A remark on this clonotype: This may be a read error, as it is one base from a much larger clone. The CDR3 bases are TGTGCCAGCAGGCTTACGGCGGATTCCGGCACAGATACGAAGTATTTT. Residues: CASRLTADSGTDTKYF. The chain is built from TRBV6-2 or TRBV6-3 and TRBJ2-3; D call uncertain. Germline-derived CDR1 and CDR2 are MNHEY and SVGEGT. This CDR3 is built from 16 residues.

This clonotype was counted many times. V usage is TRBV12-3 or TRBV12-4 and J usage is TRBJ2-1, with 12 bases fitting TRBD2. V lost 5 bases, J lost 0 bases, and 2 bases stayed unmatched. The CDR3 loop spans 16 amino acids. The CDR3 spells CASSPSGRASYNEQFF. The CDR3 region has the DNA TGTGCCAGCAGTCCTAGCGGGAGGGCCTCCTACAATGAGCAGTTCTTC.

This clonotype has more than one count but fewer than ten. The rearrangement uses TRBV11-2 and TRBJ1-4, with D possibly TRBD1 on 6 matching bases. CDR3 length equals 15 residues. V dropped 5 bases and J dropped 8 bases, with 18 bases sitting between them. CDR1 and CDR2 from the germline V gene are SGHAT and FQNNGV. CDR3 coding DNA: TGTGCCAGCAGCCTGGATACAGGGAGAGGGGAAAAACTGTTTTTT. This translates into CASSLDTGRGEKLFF.

This clonotype was observed many times. This chain uses TRBV24-1 with TRBJ2-7, with 10 nucleotides matching TRBD2. CDR3 length equals 17 residues. The junction had 13 bases not matched to a gene; V was cut back by 6 bases and J by 3 bases. The germline CDR1 and CDR2 sequences are KGHDR and SFDVKD. CDR3 protein: CATSSLAGAAKIYEQYF. The CDR3 bases are TGTGCCACCAGTTCTCTAGCGGGAGCCGCAAAAATCTACGAGCAGTACTTC.

The chain joins TRBV5-1 to TRBJ1-2, with D perhaps matching TRBD1 (6 bases). V lost 1 base to trimming and J lost 0 bases, with 13 bases between them. Germline CDR1 and CDR2: SGHRS and YFSETQ. This CDR3 is 16 amino acids long. The CDR3 loop reads CASSLPDSEANYGYTF. CDR3 in DNA: TGCGCCAGCAGCTTGCCGGACAGTGAAGCTAACTATGGCTACACCTTC.

This clonotype was counted many times. The chain has TRBV15 and TRBJ1-5; D unclear. CDR1 is LNHNV and CDR2 is YYDKDF in the germline V gene (reference sequence). V lost 5 bases to trimming and J lost 6 bases, with 8 bases between them. The CDR3 has 12 amino acids. CDR3 DNA: TGTGCCACCAGCTCCGGAGGTCAGCCCCAGCATTTT. Its translation is CATSSGGQPQHF.

This clonotype has ten or more counts. This chain links TRBV3-1 with TRBJ2-1; D ambiguous. This CDR3 has 14 amino acids. The V end lost 4 bases, the J end lost 0 bases, and 7 bases lay between the germline ends. Germline-derived CDR1 and CDR2 are LGHDT and YNNKEL (reference sequence). The CDR3 DNA is TGTGCCAGCAGCCCCGCTAGCTCCTACAATGAGCAGTTCTTC. This gives the protein CASSPASSYNEQFF.

At least ten counts were recorded for this clonotype. This chain joins TRBV6-2 or TRBV6-3 and TRBJ2-1; tentatively, D is TRBD2 (5 bases). Germline CDR1 MNHEY, CDR2 SVGEGT. V gave up 0 bases and J gave up 9 bases, with 15 bases separating them. This CDR3 is built from 15 residues. The CDR3 nucleotides are TGTGCCAGCAGTTACTCCGATCTTGAGGGAGTTGAGCAGTTCTTC. Residues: CASSYSDLEGVEQFF.

This clonotype has at least ten counts. The chain joins TRBV2 to TRBJ2-1, with D hard to call. V was pared by 8 bases and J by 9 bases, with 8 bases between. CDR3 length equals 10 residues. The V gene's germline CDR1 is SNHLY and CDR2 FYNNEI. This chain's CDR3 is CASGGSEQFF. CDR3 sequence (DNA): TGTGCCAGCGGCGGAAGTGAGCAGTTCTTC. The variable domain in full, completed from reference TRBV2 and TRBJ2-1, reads EPEVTQTPSHQVTQMGQEVILRCVPISNHLYFYWYRQILGQKVEFLVSFYNNEISEKSEIFDDQFSVERPDGSNFTLKIRSTKLEDSAMYFCASGGSEQFFGPGTRLTVL.